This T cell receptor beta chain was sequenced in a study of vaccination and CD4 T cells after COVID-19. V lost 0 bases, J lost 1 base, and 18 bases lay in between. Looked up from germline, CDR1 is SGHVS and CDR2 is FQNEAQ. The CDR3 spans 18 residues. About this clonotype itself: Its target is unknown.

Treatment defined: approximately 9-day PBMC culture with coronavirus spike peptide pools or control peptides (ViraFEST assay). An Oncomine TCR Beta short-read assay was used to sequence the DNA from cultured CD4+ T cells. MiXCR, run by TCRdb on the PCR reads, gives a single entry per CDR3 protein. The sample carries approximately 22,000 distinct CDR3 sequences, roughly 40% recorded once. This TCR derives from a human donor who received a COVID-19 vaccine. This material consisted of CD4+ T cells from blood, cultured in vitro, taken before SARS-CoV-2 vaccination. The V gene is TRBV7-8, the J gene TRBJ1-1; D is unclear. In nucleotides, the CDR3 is TGTGCCAGCAGCTTAGCGCGTCCCTCAATCACTTCGAACACTGAAGCTTTCTTT. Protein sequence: CASSLARPSITSNTEAFF.